The 32 T cell receptor beta chains reported below all come from one sample, sequenced in a study of cytomegalovirus exposure and HLA in healthy donors. Use of 60 Vbeta and 13 Jbeta primers characterized the PCR. Repertoires were generated with immunoSEQ multiplex PCR, while TCRdb's copy carries only in-frame clones and drops some. The data contain 150,000 or so clones, 80% of them singletons. Material: PBMCs. These receptor sequences come from a woman between 50 and 59 years old in good health and CMV-seropositive.

CDR3 sequence (DNA): TGTGCCAGCAGCTCAAGACTAGAGAGGAGGTCCTACGAGCAGTACTTC. Protein: CASSSRLERRSYEQYF. The gene calls are TRBV7-8 and TRBJ2-7; D possibly corresponds to TRBD2 (6 bases). The CDR3 runs 16 residues. From germline, CDR1 is SGHVS and CDR2 FQNEAQ. V lost 4 bases and J 1 base, leaving 17 bases between the germline ends.

This sequence joins TRBV19 and TRBJ1-6; TRBD1 agrees at 8 bases. After removal of 4 bases from V and 7 bases from J, the junction contained 6 bases not matched to a gene. Germline V gives CDR1 LNHDA, CDR2 SQIVND (reference sequence). The CDR3 totals 15 residues. This chain's CDR3 is CASSTQGVRNSPLHF. Written as DNA, the CDR3 is TGTGCCAGTAGTACACAGGGGGTCCGGAATTCACCCCTCCACTTT.

The J gene is TRBJ1-2, the V gene TRBV4-3, with 7 bases lining up with TRBD1. There are 17 residues in the CDR3. Germline loops: CDR1 LGHNA, CDR2 YSLEER. J lost 2 bases, V lost 4 bases, and 13 bases had no gene match. This chain's CDR3 is CASSLHAPGQINYGYTF. Written as DNA, the CDR3 is TGCGCCAGCAGCCTCCATGCGCCGGGACAGATAAACTATGGCTACACCTTC.

This chain joins TRBV5-1 and TRBJ1-1, with 7 bases identical to TRBD1. Germline values: CDR1 SGHRS, CDR2 YFSETQ. CDR3 length: 15 residues. V lost 4 bases and J lost 1; bases outside the gene matches: 7. CDR3 residues: CASSPGQIGNTEAFF. The CDR3 DNA reads TGCGCCAGCAGCCCGGGACAGATTGGGAACACTGAAGCTTTCTTT.

The genes are TRBV7-3 and TRBJ1-2; D might be TRBD1 (5 bases). The V gene lost 4 bases and the J gene lost 4 bases, with 16 bases spanning the gap. The CDR3 spans 15 residues. Germline V gene data show CDR1 as SGHTA and CDR2 as FQGTGA. The CDR3 nucleotides are TGTGCCAGCAGCTCGCAGGGCAACCGCCTCTATGGCTACACCTTC. This translates into CASSSQGNRLYGYTF.

This rearrangement joins TRBV2 to TRBJ1-6, with 7 nucleotides matching TRBD1. Unmatched junction bases numbered 8, after V lost 6 bases and J lost 6 bases. CDR3 length equals 15 residues. Per germline, CDR1 SNHLY and CDR2 FYNNEI. The CDR3 reads CASSTVGTANSPLHF. The CDR3 region has the DNA TGTGCCAGCAGCACGGTTGGGACAGCTAATTCACCCCTCCACTTT.

This clone was counted between two and nine times. This chain links TRBV7-8 with TRBJ1-2; possible D gene TRBD1, 5 bases. Germline CDR1 SGHVS, CDR2 FQNEAQ. Trimming shortened V by 1 base and J by 3 bases, and 6 bases separated the two germline ends. The CDR3 runs to 13 residues. The CDR3 spells CASSLVGDYGYTF. CDR3 nucleotides: TGTGCCAGCAGCTTAGTAGGGGACTATGGCTACACCTTC. The full variable domain, in which reference TRBV7-8 and TRBJ1-2 provide the parts outside the CDR3, is GAGVSQSPRYKVAKRGQDVALRCDPISGHVSLFWYQQALGQGPEFLTYFQNEAQLDKSGLPSDRFFAERPEGSVSTLKIQRTQQEDSAVYLCASSLVGDYGYTFGSGTRLTVV.

Comment on this clone: A junction end diverges from the germline sequence, so it may reflect a read error. Written as DNA, the CDR3 is TGTGCCAGCAGCCAAGATCTCCTAGCGTCCTTCAATGAGCAGTTCTTC. Translating it yields CASSQDLLASFNEQFF. The gene calls are TRBV4-2 and TRBJ2-1; TRBD2 might be the D (6 bases). Germline CDR1 LGHNA, CDR2 YNFKEQ. This CDR3 comprises 16 residues.

The V gene is TRBV7-2, the J gene TRBJ2-7, with 8 bases aligning to TRBD2. V lost 5 bases and J lost 3; bases outside the gene matches: 9. The CDR3 is 15 residues long. Germline V gives CDR1 SGHTA, CDR2 FQGNSA. Here the CDR3 reads CASSQGLAGLYEQYF. CDR3 bases: TGTGCCAGCAGCCAGGGCCTAGCGGGCCTCTACGAGCAGTACTTC.

Regarding this clone: An end of the junction differs from the germline gene, which may be a read error. V usage is TRBV7-9 and J usage is TRBJ1-3; 7 bases are shared with TRBD1. Germline loops: CDR1 SEHNR, CDR2 FQNEAQ (reference sequence). The CDR3 has 16 residues. The CDR3 reads CSSSPPGQDLGNTIYF. CDR3 sequence (DNA): TGTTCCAGCAGCCCCCCCGGACAGGACCTCGGAAACACCATATATTTT.

The chain recombines TRBV5-4 with TRBJ2-5; tentative D call: TRBD2 (5 bases). V gave up 4 bases and J gave up 5 bases, with 15 bases separating them. CDR1 is SGHNT and CDR2 is YYREEE in the germline V gene (reference sequence). The CDR3 loop spans 14 amino acids. Written as DNA, the CDR3 is TGTGCCAGCAGCCCCCGGGATAGAGGGGAGACCCAGTACTTC. Protein product: CASSPRDRGETQYF.

This chain connects TRBV2 to TRBJ1-5; maybe TRBD1 (6 bases). This CDR3 comprises 13 residues. The germline V gene has CDR1 SNHLY and CDR2 FYNNEI. V lost 6 bases and J lost 7, with 13 bases in between. In DNA form, the CDR3 reads TGTGCCAGCAGCAGGGGAGCGGGGCAGCCCCAGCATTTT. The encoded protein is CASSRGAGQPQHF. The entire variable domain, with the rest obtained from reference TRBV2 and TRBJ1-5, is as follows: EPEVTQTPSHQVTQMGQEVILRCVPISNHLYFYWYRQILGQKVEFLVSFYNNEISEKSEIFDDQFSVERPDGSNFTLKIRSTKLEDSAMYFCASSRGAGQPQHFGDGTRLSIL.

The rearrangement uses TRBV2 and TRBJ1-2, with 7 bases fitting TRBD1. There are 12 residues in the CDR3. Germline-derived CDR1 and CDR2 are SNHLY and FYNNEI. The junction had 4 bases not matched to a gene; V was cut back by 6 bases and J by 6 bases. The CDR3 region is CASRGTAHGYTF. The CDR3 region has the DNA TGTGCCAGCAGGGGGACAGCCCATGGCTACACCTTC.

The genes are TRBV6-5 and TRBJ2-7, with 12 positions matching TRBD2. The length of the CDR3 is 15 residues. J lost 4 bases, V lost 6 bases, and 7 bases had no gene match. The germline V gene has CDR1 MNHEY and CDR2 SVGAGI. CDR3: CASSRLAGARYEQYF. In DNA form, the CDR3 reads TGTGCCAGCAGCAGACTAGCGGGGGCCAGGTACGAGCAGTACTTC.

The chain employs TRBV5-1 and TRBJ2-2; D unclear. CDR3 length: 15 residues. Trimming stripped 0 bases from V and 0 bases from J, with 6 bases between. The germline gives CDR1 SGHRS, CDR2 YFSETQ. The CDR3 DNA follows: TGCGCCAGCAGCTTGGACGGTCCGAACACCGGGGAGCTGTTTTTT. Translation gives CASSLDGPNTGELFF.

This rearrangement joins TRBV7-2 to TRBJ2-2; D may be TRBD1 (5 bases). Germline-derived CDR1 and CDR2 are SGHTA and FQGNSA. V lost 1 base to trimming and J lost 1 base, with 13 bases between them. CDR3 size: 17 residues. The CDR3 DNA follows: TGTGCCAGCAGCTTAGACGGTGGGGCCCTGAACACCGGGGAGCTGTTTTTT. As protein: CASSLDGGALNTGELFF.

J is TRBJ2-7 and V is TRBV4-1; 8 bases are shared with TRBD2. The germline V gene has CDR1 MGHRA and CDR2 YSYEKL. The CDR3 spans 15 residues. J lost 5 bases, V lost 4 bases, and 10 bases had no gene match. The CDR3 loop reads CASSPPRGAGNEQYF. The CDR3, as DNA: TGCGCCAGCAGCCCCCCGCGGGGGGCCGGGAACGAGCAGTACTTC.

This clone was detected only once. J is TRBJ1-1 and V is TRBV11-2; D is uncertain. The CDR3 has 11 residues. V dropped 5 bases and J dropped 3 bases, with 4 bases sitting between them. CDR1 is SGHAT and CDR2 is FQNNGV in the germline V gene. The CDR3 coding sequence is TGTGCCAGCAGCCGGGACACTGAAGCTTTCTTT. Protein sequence: CASSRDTEAFF.

V usage is TRBV28 and J usage is TRBJ2-7, with TRBD2 matching over 10 bases. Germline V lookup: CDR1 MDHEN, CDR2 SYDVKM. The CDR3 is 14 amino acids. V shed 5 bases, J shed 7 bases, and the junction held 8 bases outside the gene matches. The CDR3 protein is CASSPQREGREQYF. The CDR3 nucleotides are TGTGCCAGCAGTCCGCAGCGGGAGGGTAGGGAGCAGTACTTC.

The genes are TRBV7-2 and TRBJ2-1; 10 positions agree with TRBD2. V was pared by 6 bases and J by 5 bases, with 13 bases of the junction left unmatched. CDR1 is SGHTA and CDR2 is FQGNSA in the germline V gene. CDR3 length: 17 amino acids. The CDR3 here is CASRPSGALAGNNEQFF. CDR3 DNA sequence: TGTGCCAGCAGACCCTCGGGGGCACTAGCGGGGAACAATGAGCAGTTCTTC.

This clone showed up just a few times. This chain joins TRBV19 and TRBJ1-2, with D tentatively TRBD1 (5 bases). This CDR3 has 12 amino acids. V was trimmed by 8 bases and J by 8 bases, leaving 15 bases between them. Germline V gives CDR1 LNHDA, CDR2 SQIVND (reference sequence). The DNA of the CDR3 is TGTGCCAGTCACGGATCGGGGGAAGGCTACACCTTC. It yields the protein CASHGSGEGYTF.

Only a few counts were recorded for this clone. V usage is TRBV27 and J usage is TRBJ2-1, with 10 positions matching TRBD2. The V segment lost 5 bases and the J segment 7 bases; nucleotides outside the gene matches: 8. This CDR3 contains 15 residues. In germline, CDR1 is MNHEY, CDR2 SMNVEV (reference sequence). The CDR3 region has the DNA TGTGCCAGCAGTCCCCTCCTGGGACTAGCGAATGAGCAGTTCTTC. Amino acids: CASSPLLGLANEQFF.

The chain links TRBV5-1 to TRBJ2-7; 12 positions agree with TRBD1. Germline CDR1 is SGHRS and CDR2 is YFSETQ. Unmatched junction bases numbered 8, after V lost 4 bases and J lost 3 bases. This CDR3 spans 16 amino acids. CDR3 nucleotides: TGCGCCAGCAGCCCAGGGACAGGGGGCTTAAACTACGAGCAGTACTTC. This encodes CASSPGTGGLNYEQYF. Filled out from reference TRBV5-1 and TRBJ2-7, the complete variable domain reads KAGVTQTPRYLIKTRGQQVTLSCSPISGHRSVSWYQQTPGQGLQFLFEYFSETQRNKGNFPGRFSGRQFSNSRSEMNVSTLELGDSALYLCASSPGTGGLNYEQYFGPGTRLTVT.

This clone has just a few counts. V usage is TRBV19 and J usage is TRBJ2-5, with D possibly matching TRBD1 (5 bases). V was cut by 1 base and J by 5 bases, with 11 bases left in between. The CDR3 loop spans 14 amino acids. Per germline, CDR1 LNHDA and CDR2 SQIVND (reference sequence). CDR3 DNA sequence: TGTGCCAGTAGTATAGGGGGCGCAGGGGAGACCCAGTACTTC. Its translation: CASSIGGAGETQYF.

The rearrangement uses TRBV6-1 and TRBJ2-1; no reliable D call. Trimming shortened V by 1 base and J by 0 bases, and 13 bases separated the two germline ends. CDR3 length: 17 amino acids. Germline V gene lookup returns CDR1 MNHNS and CDR2 SASEGT. CDR3 amino acids: CASSEGRLTSSYNEQFF. For the CDR3, the DNA is TGTGCCAGCAGTGAAGGGCGACTCACGAGCTCCTACAATGAGCAGTTCTTC.

The chain has TRBV6-5 and TRBJ1-5, with 9 bases that match TRBD1. Germline V CDR1 and CDR2: MNHEY, SVGAGI. This CDR3 contains 15 residues. V gave up 6 bases and J gave up 4 bases; unmatched junction bases: 7. This chain's CDR3 is CASRIQGAPNQPQHF. CDR3 coding DNA: TGTGCCAGCAGGATACAGGGGGCGCCGAATCAGCCCCAGCATTTT.

The rearrangement uses TRBV18 and TRBJ2-3, with 14 bases fitting TRBD2. Germline V CDR1 and CDR2: KGHSH, LQKENI. Trimming at V came to 0 bases and at J to 0 bases, leaving 8 bases not matched to a gene. This CDR3 has 20 residues. In nucleotides, the CDR3 is TGTGCCAGCTCACCACCTCTGGGACTAGCGGGGGACCCTAGCACAGATACGCAGTATTTT. Protein sequence: CASSPPLGLAGDPSTDTQYF.

This clone was detected a few times. The chain is built from TRBV7-2 and TRBJ1-2; unclear D gene. Germline V lookup: CDR1 SGHTA, CDR2 FQGNSA. CDR3 length equals 13 residues. Trimming cost V 2 bases and J 3 bases, with 7 bases left between them. CDR3 sequence: CASSLTPDYGYTF. CDR3 nucleotide sequence: TGTGCCAGCAGCTTAACTCCGGACTATGGCTACACCTTC.

This clone was seen more than once but under ten times. The V gene is TRBV29-1, the J gene TRBJ2-7, with 7 bases identical to TRBD2. V lost 6 bases to trimming and J lost 2 bases; unmatched junction nucleotides: 13. Germline V lookup: CDR1 SQVTM, CDR2 ANQGSEA. The CDR3 extends over 15 amino acids. The CDR3 protein is CSVAGRAPSPYEQYF. CDR3 in DNA: TGCAGCGTAGCGGGAAGGGCCCCCTCCCCCTACGAGCAGTACTTC.

The rearrangement uses TRBV2 and TRBJ2-7; 9 bases match TRBD2. With V trimmed by 8 bases and J by 1 base, 6 bases remained unmatched. CDR1 is SNHLY, CDR2 FYNNEI, per germline. The CDR3 runs to 14 residues. CDR3 protein: CASQTSGLSYEQYF. In DNA, the CDR3 is TGTGCCAGCCAGACTAGCGGACTATCCTACGAGCAGTACTTC.

The CDR3 protein is CASSMQGGLFNEKLFF. CDR3 in DNA: TGTGCCAGTAGTATGCAGGGGGGCCTTTTTAATGAAAAACTGTTTTTT. The chain is built from TRBV19 and TRBJ1-4; 7 positions agree with TRBD1. Germline trimming cut 3 bases from V and 4 bases from J; bases unmatched to any gene: 8. The CDR3 sequence is 16 residues long. Germline loops: CDR1 LNHDA, CDR2 SQIVND (reference sequence). Supplemented by reference TRBV19 and TRBJ1-4, the full variable domain reads DGGITQSPKYLFRKEGQNVTLSCEQNLNHDAMYWYRQDPGQGLRLIYYSQIVNDFQKGDIAEGYSVSREKKESFPLTVTSAQKNPTAFYLCASSMQGGLFNEKLFFGSGTQLSVL.

The chain couples TRBV27 to TRBJ1-6, with 8 bases lining up with TRBD1. J gave up 8 bases and V 3 bases, and 3 bases lay outside the gene matches. The CDR3 totals 14 residues. CDR1 is MNHEY and CDR2 is SMNVEV in the germline V gene (reference sequence). CDR3 coding DNA: TGTGCCAGCAGTTTTCCAGGGGGCCATTCACCCCTCCACTTT. Its translation is CASSFPGGHSPLHF.